This is a list of T cell receptor beta chains from one sample in a study of T cell repertoires in cytomegalovirus infection. TCRdb re-analysed the reads in MiXCR, keeping a single row per CDR3 protein. The sample includes hundreds of thousands of distinct CDR3 sequences, around 10% of them seen just once. The sequenced material came from PBMCs. Receptors originate from a human donor in good health (CMV status not recorded). Some clones in this sample may be carry-over from other donors' samples. Both conserved end residues are part of each CDR3. The D gene is left open where the match is weak. Not all rows give a size; the values are once, few, many and, for expanded clones, a class.

length: 13
size: many
V: TRBV7-2
D: NA
J: TRBJ1-5
DNA: TGTGCCAGCAGCTCCAGGGGAGGGCAGCCCCAGCATTTT
CDR3: CASSSRGGQPQHF

length: 15
size: many
V: TRBV28
D: NA
J: TRBJ1-2
DNA: TGTGCCACCGCCCCCCTGGACAGTACTAACTATGGCTACACCTTC
CDR3: CATAPLDSTNYGYTF

length: 18
size: few
V: TRBV6-1
D: TRBD2
J: TRBJ2-1
DNA: TGTGCCAGCAGTGAAGCTCCCGTGTTCCGGTTCTCGGGGGGTGAGCAGTTCTTC
CDR3: CASSEAPVFRFSGGEQFF

length: 17
size: many
V: TRBV7-2
D: NA
J: TRBJ1-3
DNA: TGTGCCAGCAGCTTAGCGCCGGGCGTAAACTCTGGAAACACCATATATTTT
CDR3: CASSLAPGVNSGNTIYF

length: 14
size: NA
V: TRBV5-1
D: NA
J: TRBJ1-1
DNA: TGCGCCAGCAGCTGGTCTGCAGGGAAAACTGAAGCTTTCTTT
CDR3: CASSWSAGKTEAFF

length: 20
size: NA
V: TRBV28
D: NA
J: TRBJ2-3
DNA: TGTGCCAGCAGTTTATTTCTAGTGAAGGCTCCCCGGGGTTTAATTGATACGCAGTATTTT
CDR3: CASSLFLVKAPRGLIDTQYF

length: 16
size: many
V: TRBV7-2
D: NA
J: TRBJ1-1
DNA: TGTGCCAGCAGCTTAGCGCGGGTTGGTCGTGTCGCTGAAGCTTTCTTT
CDR3: CASSLARVGRVAEAFF

length: 17
size: NA
V: TRBV15
D: TRBD2
J: TRBJ2-1
DNA: TGTGCCACCAGCACCAGACCTAGCGGGGGGACTCACAATGAGCAGTTCTTC
CDR3: CATSTRPSGGTHNEQFF

length: 17
size: many
V: TRBV7-2
D: NA
J: TRBJ2-1
DNA: TGTGCCAGCAGCTTAGTTGGGGCAGGGTTTGGCCCCAATGAGCAGTTCTTC
CDR3: CASSLVGAGFGPNEQFF

length: 14
size: NA
V: TRBV6-2/TRBV6-3
D: NA
J: TRBJ2-5
DNA: TGTGCCAGCAGTTACGATGGCCAGGGAGAGACCCAGTACTTC
CDR3: CASSYDGQGETQYF

length: 11
size: few
V: TRBV20-1
D: TRBD1
J: TRBJ1-2
DNA: TGCAGTGCTGCAGGGGGCGAAGTTCAAACCTTC
CDR3: CSAAGGEVQTF

length: 14
size: many
V: TRBV5-1
D: NA
J: TRBJ1-4
DNA: TGCGCCAGCAGCTTGGGGGGGGCCGGAGAAAAACTGTTTTTT
CDR3: CASSLGGAGEKLFF

length: 16
size: many
V: TRBV7-2
D: NA
J: TRBJ2-2
DNA: TGTGCCAGCAGCTTTCCCTCCAGGGCAAACACCGGGGAGCTGTTTTTT
CDR3: CASSFPSRANTGELFF

length: 14
size: NA
V: TRBV28
D: TRBD1
J: TRBJ2-7
DNA: TGTGCCAGCATTAGGACAGGGGGCTCCTACGAGCAGTACTTC
CDR3: CASIRTGGSYEQYF

length: 13
size: NA
V: TRBV24-1
D: TRBD1
J: TRBJ2-1
DNA: TGTGCCACCTGGGACAGGGGTCACAATGAGCAGTTCTTC
CDR3: CATWDRGHNEQFF

length: 14
size: NA
V: TRBV3-1
D: TRBD1
J: TRBJ1-1
DNA: TGTGCCAGCAGCCAGGGGACAGGGGGAGGATGGACCTTCTTT
CDR3: CASSQGTGGGWTFF

length: 13
size: many
V: TRBV20-1
D: TRBD1
J: TRBJ2-7
DNA: TGCAGTGGTTCGGACAGGACTTTCTACGAGCAGTACTTC
CDR3: CSGSDRTFYEQYF

length: 16
size: NA
V: TRBV7-9
D: TRBD2
J: TRBJ2-3
DNA: TGTGCCAGCAGCCCCTGGACTAGCGGGATCACAGATACGCAGTATTTT
CDR3: CASSPWTSGITDTQYF

length: 14
size: many
V: TRBV19
D: NA
J: TRBJ1-1
DNA: TGTGCCAGTATCCGGGGGGGAGTGAACACTGAAGCTTTCTTT
CDR3: CASIRGGVNTEAFF

length: 13
size: many
V: TRBV28
D: NA
J: TRBJ2-5
DNA: TGTGCCAGCAGTTTAAGCAGGTCCAAGGCCCAGTACTTC
CDR3: CASSLSRSKAQYF

length: 10
size: few
V: TRBV20-1
D: NA
J: TRBJ2-1
DNA: TGCAGTGCTCTGGTCAATGAGCAGTTCTTC
CDR3: CSALVNEQFF

length: 15
size: NA
V: TRBV20-1
D: NA
J: TRBJ2-1
DNA: TGCAGTGCTAGATATCCGGGCAGGTTGGACAATGAGCAGTTCTTC
CDR3: CSARYPGRLDNEQFF

length: 14
size: few
V: TRBV19
D: NA
J: TRBJ1-1
DNA: TGTGCCAGTAGTATATTACCCCCAAACACTGAAGCTTTCTTT
CDR3: CASSILPPNTEAFF

length: 17
size: many
V: TRBV7-8
D: NA
J: TRBJ1-2
DNA: TGTGCCAGCAGCCCGGTCAGAATGGGAACAAGACTCTATGGCTACACCTTC
CDR3: CASSPVRMGTRLYGYTF

length: 15
size: many
V: TRBV7-2
D: NA
J: TRBJ1-5
DNA: TGTGCCAGCAGCTTAGGGGTAGGCCAGGATCAGCCCCAGCATTTT
CDR3: CASSLGVGQDQPQHF

length: 14
size: many
V: TRBV2
D: NA
J: TRBJ1-2
DNA: TGTGCCAGCAGTGAACTAGCCCAAAACTATGGCTACACCTTC
CDR3: CASSELAQNYGYTF

length: 15
size: many
V: TRBV2
D: NA
J: TRBJ2-5
DNA: TGTGCCAGCAGTCTGGGACGGCACCCAAGAGAGACCCAGTACTTC
CDR3: CASSLGRHPRETQYF

length: 19
size: NA
V: TRBV9
D: NA
J: TRBJ2-6
DNA: TGTGCCAGCAGCCCAGAAGCAGGACGTCTAACAGGGGGGGCCAACGTCCTGACTTTC
CDR3: CASSPEAGRLTGGANVLTF